A selection of T cell receptor beta chains follows, all from one sample in a study of control samples from healthy donors and cancer patients. Only in-frame clones appear in the TCRdb table, and some are missing; sequencing was by immunoSEQ multiplex PCR. Among around 58,000 clones listed, 88% were seen once. Sequencing used blood. These receptors came from a man in his fifties or sixties in good health. Both conserved end residues are part of each CDR3.

v_gene: TRBV5-6; CDR3aa: CASSRTGGGETQYF
v_gene: TRBV19; CDR3aa: CASRATGHSPLHF
v_gene: TRBV9; CDR3aa: CASSRDRAYEQYF
v_gene: TRBV12-3/TRBV12-4; CDR3aa: CASRRGGGNTIYF
v_gene: TRBV7-7; CDR3aa: CASSLALDSGTQYF
v_gene: TRBV7-9; CDR3aa: CASSTKGGGAGSTGELFF
v_gene: TRBV14; CDR3aa: CASSQDTTGRQFF
v_gene: TRBV7-2; CDR3aa: CASSFPFGSSYEQYF
v_gene: TRBV7-3; CDR3aa: CASSLLLAGVSNEQFF
v_gene: TRBV6-5; CDR3aa: CASSYRDTHGYTF
v_gene: TRBV27; CDR3aa: CASSRDSGTGASGELFF
v_gene: TRBV4-3; CDR3aa: CASSQGASGRSYEQYF
v_gene: TRBV30; CDR3aa: CAWNGGLSDYGYTF
v_gene: TRBV18; CDR3aa: CASSPLTSGGNEQFF
v_gene: TRBV7-9; CDR3aa: CASSLHKQYF
v_gene: TRBV7-2; CDR3aa: CASSLGTDNSPLHF
v_gene: TRBV11-2; CDR3aa: CASSLSGATNEKLFF
v_gene: TRBV3-1/TRBV3-2; CDR3aa: CASSRGLASYEQFF
v_gene: TRBV9; CDR3aa: CASSVGTQVGDSSEKLFF
v_gene: TRBV19; CDR3aa: CASSLTNFYEQYF
v_gene: TRBV19; CDR3aa: CASSFSRGAGTSVYNEQFF
v_gene: TRBV4-3; CDR3aa: CASSQDEQGWGDTQYF
v_gene: TRBV25-1; CDR3aa: CASSESRELNYFHGYTF
v_gene: TRBV27; CDR3aa: CASSQGTVANYGYTF
v_gene: TRBV7-2; CDR3aa: CASSLDPGALREQYF
v_gene: TRBV28; CDR3aa: CASSFYNEQFF
v_gene: TRBV6-5; CDR3aa: CASSPRQGGRDEQYF
v_gene: TRBV4-2; CDR3aa: CASSLSLGGSSYNEQFF
v_gene: TRBV5-6; CDR3aa: CASSSYTFEAFF
v_gene: TRBV6-4; CDR3aa: CASRGGGHRTQWPQHF
v_gene: TRBV6-2/TRBV6-3; CDR3aa: CASSYAASGSFEQYF
v_gene: TRBV2; CDR3aa: CARDWLYNSPLHF
v_gene: TRBV5-1; CDR3aa: CASSLETSSNTGELFF
v_gene: TRBV2; CDR3aa: CASRDSLNEKLFF
v_gene: TRBV5-1; CDR3aa: CASSPTGYEQYF
v_gene: TRBV7-2; CDR3aa: CASIAGPYPSYEQYF
v_gene: TRBV7-3; CDR3aa: CASSLKGPPYNEQFF
v_gene: TRBV7-9; CDR3aa: CASSLVGGVAKNIQYF
v_gene: TRBV7-7; CDR3aa: CASSLGVGREETQYF
v_gene: TRBV11-3; CDR3aa: CASSLGALTDTQYF
v_gene: TRBV7-8; CDR3aa: CASSLGPGANTEAFF
v_gene: TRBV19; CDR3aa: CASRQAPSTGELFF
v_gene: TRBV25-1; CDR3aa: CASSGGGQGNGYTF
v_gene: TRBV9; CDR3aa: CASSTGDSSLSNQPQHF
v_gene: TRBV5-3; CDR3aa: CARSLGDKNQPQHF
v_gene: TRBV25-1; CDR3aa: CASGPTYEQYF
v_gene: TRBV28; CDR3aa: CASSFPPTGRGHYGYTF
v_gene: TRBV28; CDR3aa: CASSLIGWAPGANVLTF
v_gene: TRBV6-2/TRBV6-3; CDR3aa: CASSSPGQGLYEQYF
v_gene: TRBV25-1; CDR3aa: CASSAGGLDEQYF
v_gene: TRBV3-1/TRBV3-2; CDR3aa: CASSQAGTQNYGYTF